The table lists the clone carrying this TCR beta chain with many counts. Its antigen is undetermined. TCRdb independently ran MiXCR on the 5' RACE reads; one entry per CDR3 protein. The sample comprises about 52,000 distinct CDR3 sequences, approximately 3.9% of which are singletons, and over 5.5% rests with the top ten. This sample stems from a study of neurological immune-mediated disorders. Study-wide results and caveats: Levels of TCR clonal expansion peaked in HTLV-1-associated myelopathy and reached their lowest in multiple sclerosis, under those of healthy controls. Expanded clones shared no identical CDR3 amino acid sequences across subjects, which suggested private TCR-beta repertoires in all groups.

Per the germline V gene, CDR1 is MNHEY and CDR2 is SVGAGI. This CDR3 has 17 amino acids. The ends were cut back, 2 bases at V and 2 bases at J, with 17 bases in the middle. This receptor was identified in a man aged 60 to 75 with multiple sclerosis. The material sequenced was PBMCs. This chain connects TRBV6-5 to TRBJ2-3, with D unresolved. The CDR3 region is CASSYLPAGPATDTQYF. CDR3 in DNA: TGTGCCAGCAGTTACCTTCCCGCAGGCCCTGCCACAGATACGCAGTATTTT.